Listed below are T cell receptor beta chains from one sample, sequenced in a study of Graves' ophthalmopathy and Graves' hyperthyroidism. MiXCR, applied by TCRdb to the multiplex PCR reads, yields one record per CDR3 protein. The table has approximately 640,000 distinct CDR3 sequences, 35% to 45% seen once. Sequenced sample: peripheral blood. The receptors were gathered from an adult man with Graves' ophthalmopathy. Each CDR3 is given with its conserved first and last residue. Fields, in order: J gene, V gene, clone size, D gene, CDR3 protein, CDR3 DNA. A D gene is named only where the DNA matches it firmly. Clone size is shown for a subset of rows, as once, few, many or a class of expanded clone.

TRBJ1-2,TRBV7-9,many,NA,CASLSADYGYTF,TGTGCCAGCTTATCGGCAGACTATGGCTACACCTTC
TRBJ1-1,TRBV7-9,many,NA,CASSLESQNSLF,TGTGCCAGCAGCTTAGAGTCCCAGAACTCCCTTTTT
TRBJ2-5,TRBV10-2,NA,NA,CASSDGIAKAHETQYF,TGCGCCAGCAGTGACGGAATAGCCAAGGCTCACGAGACCCAGTACTTC
TRBJ2-2,TRBV12-3/TRBV12-4,NA,TRBD2,CASSTSGMFTGELFF,TGTGCCAGCAGCACTAGCGGGATGTTTACCGGGGAGCTGTTTTTT
TRBJ1-2,TRBV4-3,many,NA,CASSQDGRRYGYTF,TGCGCCAGCAGCCAAGACGGACGCCGATATGGCTACACCTTC
TRBJ2-2,TRBV7-9,few,NA,CASSFGPGPTGELFF,TGTGCCAGCAGCTTTGGCCCCGGACCTACCGGGGAGCTGTTTTTT
TRBJ2-6,TRBV20-1,few,TRBD1,CSAPYRGHSGANVLTF,TGCAGTGCCCCTTACAGGGGACACTCTGGGGCCAACGTCCTGACTTTC
TRBJ2-5,TRBV25-1,few,NA,CASSQDRGARETQYF,TGTGCCAGCAGCCAAGATAGGGGGGCGCGAGAGACCCAGTACTTC
TRBJ2-2,TRBV24-1,many,TRBD1,CATRGTGVAGELFF,TGTGCCACCAGGGGGACAGGGGTGGCCGGGGAGCTGTTTTTT
TRBJ2-6,TRBV7-9,few,NA,CASSLTQGAGANVLTF,TGTGCCAGCAGCTTAACACAGGGAGCTGGGGCCAACGTCCTGACTTTC
TRBJ1-6,TRBV6-5,many,TRBD1,CASSRQGVLPLHF,TGTGCCAGCAGTAGACAGGGGGTGTTACCCCTCCACTTT
TRBJ1-6,TRBV15,many,TRBD1,CATSRASGGKSPLHF,TGTGCCACCAGCAGAGCGTCAGGGGGAAAGTCACCCCTCCACTTT
TRBJ2-7,TRBV15,NA,TRBD2,CATSRDSLAGGLGEQYF,TGTGCCACCAGCAGAGATTCACTAGCGGGAGGGCTCGGCGAGCAGTACTTC
TRBJ2-7,TRBV24-1,NA,NA,CATSSAPYEQYF,TGTGCCACCAGTAGCGCCCCCTACGAGCAGTACTTC
TRBJ1-1,TRBV7-9,few,NA,CASSLSHWGKGDTEAFF,TGTGCCAGCAGCTTAAGTCATTGGGGGAAGGGGGACACTGAAGCTTTCTTT
TRBJ1-4,TRBV7-9,NA,NA,CASSAGGEKLPF,TGTGCCAGCAGTGCAGGCGGCGAAAAACTGCCTTTT
TRBJ1-1,TRBV7-9,NA,TRBD1,CASSSRQGEDGAFF,TGTGCCAGCAGCTCCCGACAGGGAGAGGACGGAGCTTTCTTT
TRBJ2-5,TRBV20-1,many,TRBD2,CSAMSGGGQETQYF,TGCAGTGCTATGAGCGGGGGGGGACAAGAGACCCAGTACTTC
TRBJ1-6,TRBV11-2,many,TRBD1,CASSSVSGTGNFHF,TGTGCCAGCAGCTCCGTTTCCGGGACAGGGAATTTCCACTTT
TRBJ1-5,TRBV4-2,NA,NA,CASKGDSNQPQHF,TGTGCCAGCAAAGGGGACAGCAATCAGCCCCAGCATTTT
TRBJ1-1,TRBV12-3/TRBV12-4,many,NA,CASSLRDTNTEAFF,TGTGCCAGCAGTTTACGCGACACCAACACTGAAGCTTTCTTT
TRBJ2-6,TRBV6-6,NA,NA,CASSYSTVAGANVLTF,TGTGCCAGCAGTTACTCGACGGTGGCTGGGGCCAACGTCCTGACTTTC
TRBJ1-5,TRBV19,many,NA,CASSIVGGDNQPQHF,TGTGCCAGTAGTATAGTGGGGGGAGACAATCAGCCCCAGCATTTT
TRBJ1-5,TRBV20-1,NA,TRBD1,CSASPGTGAYEHF,TGCAGTGCTAGCCCCGGGACAGGAGCCTACGAGCATTTT
TRBJ2-1,TRBV25-1,NA,TRBD2,CASSDSAGGNNEQFF,TGTGCCAGCAGTGATTCAGCGGGAGGTAACAATGAGCAGTTCTTC
TRBJ2-7,TRBV5-1,few,TRBD2,CASSLGRRDYPTYEQYF,TGCGCCAGCAGCTTGGGACGCCGGGACTACCCCACCTACGAGCAGTACTTC
TRBJ1-6,TRBV4-1,many,NA,CASSRLDSNFPNSPLHF,TGCGCCAGCAGCCGTCTCGACTCGAATTTTCCGAATTCACCCCTCCACTTT
TRBJ1-5,TRBV19,many,NA,CASSAGRINQPQHF,TGTGCCAGTAGCGCAGGTCGGATCAATCAGCCCCAGCATTTT
TRBJ1-1,TRBV4-3,NA,TRBD1,CASRTGTGGTMNAEAFF,TGCGCCAGTAGAACCGGGACAGGGGGGACCATGAACGCTGAAGCTTTCTTT
TRBJ2-7,TRBV10-3,few,NA,CASSYSFRLSYEQYF,TGTGCCAGCAGTTACTCATTTCGGCTTAGCTACGAGCAGTACTTC
TRBJ2-5,TRBV7-2,NA,NA,CASSPEGGGHQETQYF,TGTGCCAGCAGCCCAGAAGGGGGGGGGCACCAAGAGACCCAGTACTTC
TRBJ2-7,TRBV20-1,many,NA,CSARDSQTEFYEQYF,TGCAGTGCTAGAGATAGCCAGACCGAATTCTACGAGCAGTACTTC
TRBJ2-7,TRBV19,NA,TRBD2,CASSGTGGPNNEQYF,TGTGCCAGTAGTGGTACGGGAGGGCCCAACAATGAGCAGTACTTC
TRBJ1-5,TRBV19,once,NA,CASSMFGGNQPQHF,TGTGCCAGTAGTATGTTCGGAGGCAATCAGCCCCAGCATTTT
TRBJ1-2,TRBV29-1,NA,NA,CRFRDTYGYTF,TGCAGATTCCGGGACACCTATGGCTACACCTTC
TRBJ2-2,TRBV15,many,NA,CATSREYMDGELFF,TGTGCCACCAGCAGAGAGTACATGGACGGGGAGCTGTTTTTT
TRBJ2-5,TRBV29-1,many,NA,CSVEAAGKTQYF,TGCAGCGTTGAGGCGGCGGGGAAGACCCAGTACTTC
TRBJ1-5,TRBV10-2,NA,NA,CASTSSVGEGQPQHF,TGCGCCAGCACGTCCTCAGTTGGGGAAGGCCAGCCCCAGCATTTT
TRBJ1-5,TRBV24-1,NA,NA,CATSDSVMGVQHF,TGTGCCACCAGTGACTCCGTGATGGGCGTTCAGCATTTT
TRBJ2-5,TRBV7-8,many,NA,CASSLGQDQETQYF,TGTGCCAGCAGCTTAGGACAGGACCAAGAGACCCAGTACTTC
TRBJ2-7,TRBV24-1,NA,NA,CATSDLGAYEQYF,TGTGCCACCAGTGATTTGGGGGCCTACGAGCAGTACTTC